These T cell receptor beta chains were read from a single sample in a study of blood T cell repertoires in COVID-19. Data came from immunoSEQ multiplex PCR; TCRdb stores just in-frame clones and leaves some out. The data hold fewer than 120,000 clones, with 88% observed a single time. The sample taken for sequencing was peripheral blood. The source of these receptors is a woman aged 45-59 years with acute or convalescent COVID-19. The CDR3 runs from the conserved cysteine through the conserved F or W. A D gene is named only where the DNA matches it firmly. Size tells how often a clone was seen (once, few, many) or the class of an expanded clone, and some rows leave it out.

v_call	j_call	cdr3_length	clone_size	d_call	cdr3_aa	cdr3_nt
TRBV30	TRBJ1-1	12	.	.	CAWRGGHTEAFF	TGTGCCTGGAGAGGAGGGCACACTGAAGCTTTCTTT
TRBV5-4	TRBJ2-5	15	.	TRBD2	CASRWGLAKEETQYF	TGTGCCAGCAGGTGGGGACTAGCGAAGGAGGAGACCCAGTACTTC
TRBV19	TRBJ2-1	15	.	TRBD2	CASSTRLAGSNEQFF	TGTGCCAGTAGTACCCGACTAGCGGGAAGCAATGAGCAGTTCTTC
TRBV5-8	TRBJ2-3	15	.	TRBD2	CASSLGLAGGDTQYF	TGTGCCAGCAGCTTGGGGCTAGCGGGAGGAGATACGCAGTATTTT
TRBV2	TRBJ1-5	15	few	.	CASSEGRQGNQPQHF	TGTGCCAGCAGTGAAGGGAGGCAGGGGAATCAGCCCCAGCATTTT
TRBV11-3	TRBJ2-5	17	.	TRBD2	CASSPGLAGGTQETQYF	TGTGCCAGCAGCCCCGGACTAGCGGGAGGCACCCAAGAGACCCAGTACTTC
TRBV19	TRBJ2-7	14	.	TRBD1	CASSISRGSYEQYF	TGTGCCAGTAGTATTAGCAGGGGGTCCTACGAGCAGTACTTC
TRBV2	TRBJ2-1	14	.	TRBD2	CASSVGLAGVGWFF	TGTGCCAGCAGTGTAGGCCTAGCGGGAGTCGGGTGGTTCTTC
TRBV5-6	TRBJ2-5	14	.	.	CASSLGAAGETQYF	TGTGCCAGCAGCTTGGGGGCAGCCGGCGAGACCCAGTACTTC
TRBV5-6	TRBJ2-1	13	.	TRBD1	CASSWTGGNEQFF	TGTGCCAGCAGCTGGACAGGGGGGAATGAGCAGTTCTTC
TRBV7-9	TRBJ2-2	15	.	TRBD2	CASSPSGVNTGELFF	TGTGCCAGCAGCCCTAGCGGGGTGAACACCGGGGAGCTGTTTTTT
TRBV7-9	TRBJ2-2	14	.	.	CASSLAVSRGELFF	TGTGCCAGCAGCTTAGCGGTCAGTCGCGGGGAGCTGTTTTTT
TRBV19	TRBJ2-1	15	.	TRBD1	CASSIQGAVYNEQFF	TGTGCCAGTAGTATACAGGGGGCGGTCTACAATGAGCAGTTCTTC
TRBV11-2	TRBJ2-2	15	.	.	CASSYMGLNTGELFF	TGTGCCAGCAGCTACATGGGACTGAACACCGGGGAGCTGTTTTTT
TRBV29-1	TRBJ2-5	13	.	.	CSVEGGESWTQYF	TGCAGCGTTGAGGGCGGGGAATCATGGACCCAGTACTTC
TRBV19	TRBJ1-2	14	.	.	CASSIGGGDYGYTF	TGTGCCAGTAGTATAGGCGGGGGTGACTATGGCTACACCTTC
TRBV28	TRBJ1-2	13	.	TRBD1	CASRTGVNYGYTF	TGTGCCAGCAGGACAGGGGTTAACTATGGCTACACCTTC
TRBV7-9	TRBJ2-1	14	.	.	CASSLGADYNEQFF	TGTGCCAGCAGCCTGGGAGCGGACTACAATGAGCAGTTCTTC
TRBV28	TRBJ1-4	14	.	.	CASSEGAIEEKLFF	TGTGCCAGCAGTGAGGGAGCCATTGAGGAAAAACTGTTTTTT
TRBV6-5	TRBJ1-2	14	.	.	CASSYSQVGYGYTF	TGTGCCAGCAGTTACTCACAGGTTGGGTATGGCTACACCTTC
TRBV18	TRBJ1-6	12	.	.	CASSLPNSPLHF	TGTGCCAGCTCACTTCCAAATTCACCCCTCCACTTT
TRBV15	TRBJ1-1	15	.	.	CATPASRDLDTEAFF	TGTGCCACCCCCGCTTCCCGGGACTTGGACACTGAAGCTTTCTTT
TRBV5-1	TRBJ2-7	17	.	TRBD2	CASSLAASGRASYEQYF	TGCGCCAGCAGCTTGGCGGCTAGCGGGAGGGCCTCCTACGAGCAGTACTTC
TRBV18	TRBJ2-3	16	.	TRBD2	CASSPLGLLTGDTQYF	TGTGCCAGCTCACCGCTGGGACTACTCACGGGAGATACGCAGTATTTT
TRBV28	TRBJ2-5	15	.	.	CASSLPGQIQETQYF	TGTGCCAGCAGTTTACCTGGACAGATTCAAGAGACCCAGTACTTC
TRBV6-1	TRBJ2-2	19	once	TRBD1	CASSVRRQGLFSSTGELFF	TGTGCCAGCAGTGTAAGGAGACAGGGGCTATTCTCCTCCACCGGGGAGCTGTTTTTT
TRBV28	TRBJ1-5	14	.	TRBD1	CASSPTGANQPQHF	TGTGCCAGCAGTCCGACAGGGGCAAATCAGCCCCAGCATTTT
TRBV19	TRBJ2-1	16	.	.	CASSIGSGSTYNEQFF	TGTGCCAGTAGTATCGGCTCAGGAAGCACCTACAATGAGCAGTTCTTC
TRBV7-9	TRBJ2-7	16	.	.	CASSTNQTFRSYEQYF	TGTGCCAGCAGCACCAACCAAACTTTCAGGTCCTACGAGCAGTACTTC
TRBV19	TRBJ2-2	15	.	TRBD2	CASSMYSGNAGELFF	TGTGCCAGTAGTATGTACAGCGGGAATGCCGGGGAGCTGTTTTTT
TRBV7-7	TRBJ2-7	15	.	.	CASSLAEGPTYEQYF	TGTGCCAGCAGCTTAGCGGAGGGGCCCACCTACGAGCAGTACTTC
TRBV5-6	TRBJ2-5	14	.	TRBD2	CASSLASGMETQYF	TGTGCCAGCAGCTTGGCTAGCGGGATGGAGACCCAGTACTTC
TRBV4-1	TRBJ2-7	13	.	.	CASSPGTKDEQYF	TGCGCCAGCAGCCCCGGGACAAAAGACGAGCAGTACTTC
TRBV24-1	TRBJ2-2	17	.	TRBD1	CATSDATGQGFTGELFF	TGTGCCACCAGTGATGCGACGGGACAGGGATTCACCGGGGAGCTGTTTTTT
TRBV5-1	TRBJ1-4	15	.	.	CASSVLTATNEKLFF	TGCGCCAGCAGCGTCCTCACAGCAACTAATGAAAAACTGTTTTTT
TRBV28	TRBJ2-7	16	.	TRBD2	CASSSRHRDYSYEQYF	TGTGCCAGCAGTAGCCGCCACCGGGACTACTCCTACGAGCAGTACTTC
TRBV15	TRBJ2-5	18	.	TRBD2	CATRTPRKGGLARETQYF	TGTGCCACCAGAACTCCAAGAAAGGGGGGACTAGCTCGAGAGACCCAGTACTTC
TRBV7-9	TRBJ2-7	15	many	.	CASSRGTANPYEQYF	TGTGCCAGCAGCCGCGGGACGGCGAATCCGTACGAGCAGTACTTC
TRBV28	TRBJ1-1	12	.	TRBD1	CASRTGLLRGIF	TGTGCCAGCAGGACAGGGCTTTTACGGGGAATATTT
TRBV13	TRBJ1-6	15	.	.	CASSPSGGYNSPLHF	TGTGCCAGCAGTCCATCAGGAGGCTATAATTCACCCCTCCACTTT
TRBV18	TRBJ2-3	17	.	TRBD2	CASSPRPSGRFTDTQYF	TGTGCCAGCTCACCAAGGCCTAGCGGGAGATTCACAGATACGCAGTATTTT